These T cell receptor beta chains were read from a single sample in a study of cytomegalovirus exposure and HLA in healthy donors. Repertoires were generated with immunoSEQ multiplex PCR, while TCRdb's copy carries only in-frame clones and drops some. The sample has roughly 60,000 clones; 70% to 85% are singletons. Sequenced: PBMCs. The receptors originated from a woman between 40 and 55 years old in good health and CMV-seropositive. The CDR3 runs from the conserved cysteine through the conserved F or W. D genes are given only for firm matches. Some rows mark clone size as missing; the rest say once, few, many or name a class of expanded clone.

V gene: TRBV19; J gene: TRBJ1-1; D gene: -; clone size: few; CDR3 DNA: TGTGCCAGTAGTGGTAAGGGGCGAGACTTAAGGACTGAAGCTTTCTTT; CDR3 protein: CASSGKGRDLRTEAFF
V gene: TRBV5-4; J gene: TRBJ1-5; D gene: -; clone size: -; CDR3 DNA: TGTGCCAGCAGCTTCTTAGTTAGCAATCAGCCCCAGCATTTT; CDR3 protein: CASSFLVSNQPQHF
V gene: TRBV30; J gene: TRBJ2-5; D gene: -; clone size: -; CDR3 DNA: TGTGCCTGGAGTGTACTGGAGACCCAGTACTTC; CDR3 protein: CAWSVLETQYF
V gene: TRBV7-2; J gene: TRBJ2-7; D gene: TRBD1; clone size: -; CDR3 DNA: TGTGCCAGCAGCCCCTACAGGGGGCTTAACAACGAGCAGTACTTC; CDR3 protein: CASSPYRGLNNEQYF
V gene: TRBV7-9; J gene: TRBJ1-2; D gene: -; clone size: -; CDR3 DNA: TGTGCCAGCACGACTTCCTCGGGTGGCTACACCTTC; CDR3 protein: CASTTSSGGYTF
V gene: TRBV6-1; J gene: TRBJ1-2; D gene: -; clone size: few; CDR3 DNA: TGTGCCAGCACTCCTAAAGGGGTTAACTATGGCTACACCTTC; CDR3 protein: CASTPKGVNYGYTF
V gene: TRBV29-1; J gene: TRBJ2-7; D gene: TRBD1; clone size: -; CDR3 DNA: TGCAGCGTCCGCGGGACAGGGGGGAACAACGAGCAGTACTTC; CDR3 protein: CSVRGTGGNNEQYF
V gene: TRBV4-1; J gene: TRBJ2-7; D gene: TRBD1; clone size: -; CDR3 DNA: TGCGCCAGCAGCCCCGGACAGGCCTACGAGCAGTACTTC; CDR3 protein: CASSPGQAYEQYF
V gene: TRBV18; J gene: TRBJ1-5; D gene: -; clone size: few; CDR3 DNA: TGTGCCAGCTCACCACTCCCCAGCTCAGGGCATCAGCCCCAGCATTTT; CDR3 protein: CASSPLPSSGHQPQHF
V gene: TRBV30; J gene: TRBJ2-5; D gene: TRBD2; clone size: -; CDR3 DNA: TGTGCCTGGAGACCTCGATCCGGCCTAGCGGTAGGGTTCGGTTACTTC; CDR3 protein: CAWRPRSGLAVGFGYF